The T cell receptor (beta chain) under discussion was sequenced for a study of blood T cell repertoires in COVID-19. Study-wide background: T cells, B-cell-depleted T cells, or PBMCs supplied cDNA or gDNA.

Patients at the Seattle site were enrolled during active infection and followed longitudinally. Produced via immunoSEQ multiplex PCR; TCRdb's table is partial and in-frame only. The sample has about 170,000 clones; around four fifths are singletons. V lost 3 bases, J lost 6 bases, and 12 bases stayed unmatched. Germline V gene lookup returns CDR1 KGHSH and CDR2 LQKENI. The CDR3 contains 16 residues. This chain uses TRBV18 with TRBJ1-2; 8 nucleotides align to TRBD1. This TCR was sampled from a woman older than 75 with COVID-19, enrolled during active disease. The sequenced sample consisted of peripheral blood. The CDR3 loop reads CASSPVRDRHLNGYTF. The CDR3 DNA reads TGTGCCAGCTCACCGGTGCGGGACAGGCATTTAAATGGCTACACCTTC.